This entry concerns a single T cell receptor (beta chain). Its antigen is currently not known. The sample holds no much larger clone one base away, and base qualities are not on file. This sample is drawn from a study of cytomegalovirus exposure and HLA in healthy donors (dated by TCRdb to about 2017). Background on the whole study: In an earlier analysis of roughly 590 of the donors, approximately 260 Gb of sequence data and some 120 million unique TCR beta sequences from about 180 million T cells were reported. Donor age, sex, ethnicity and CMV serostatus were collected together with the repertoire data. Typing coverage differed by locus: A, B, C, DRB1 and DQB1 were typed in roughly 620-640 donors, DQA1 in 500 to 550, DPA1 in 600 to 610, and DPB1 in around 490. On average, about 240,000 unique TCR beta nucleotide sequences were sequenced per donor among some 420 genotyped donors of the cohort, with 15% to 20% of those sequences being non-productive. Rather than using new phenotypic data, the later analysis identified candidate immune exposures from TCR beta sequences and from how often those sequences occurred across donors. A later genetic analysis used genome-wide SNP genotypes for about three fifths of the 666 donors, treating that subset as a discovery cohort. All discovery cohort repertoires had been generated on a single sequencing platform. About 300 gigabases of sequencing data and 78 million or so unique TCR sequences were included in an early release covering roughly 700 HLA-typed donors. HLA typing covered class I and class II loci at four-digit resolution. In addition to the first cohort of 666 subjects, a separate validation cohort of approximately 130 different subjects was used. To predict cytomegalovirus infection status, the study combined high-throughput TCR immunosequencing, statistical association of individual TCRs with disease status, and machine learning. Roughly five DR-DQ haplotypes were handled as single units for association and clustering because linkage in the cohort was strong. To study patterns of TCR occurrence, a later analysis re-analyzed previously published TCR beta repertoires from 550 to 800 donors and added high-resolution HLA genotyping. The genetic ancestry cluster associated with self-reported Caucasian donors included approximately 85% of the roughly 410 genotyped donors. The study profiled the T cell repertoires of hundreds of subjects by immunosequencing and related them to cytomegalovirus serostatus. In an earlier analysis of several hundred of the donors, high-throughput TCR beta sequencing was used to judge whether each TCR beta V gene segment behaved as functional or pseudogenic. The study was designed to test whether signatures of past pathogen exposure could be identified by cataloging public T cell receptors.

Libraries were built with the immunoSEQ multiplex PCR assay. For the multiplex PCR, a mixture combining 60 forward primers for TCR Vbeta segments and 13 reverse primers for TCR Jbeta segments was used. Amplification of the CDR3 region of rearranged TCR beta genes was performed with a multiplex PCR assay on genomic DNA. The amplified TCR beta libraries were sequenced on the Illumina HiSeq System as 87-base-pair reads. Regarding the original processing steps: In a later analysis, tens of millions of unique TCR beta chains were counted across the roughly 700 repertoires, and roughly 9.9 million of these chains were shared by at least two donors. Raw reads were error-corrected and collapsed into unique sequences with a nearest-neighbor algorithm that merged closely related sequences to remove PCR and sequencing errors. V, D and J gene segments were assigned by aligning CDR3 sequences to IMGT reference sequences. Each retained sequence needed at least a six-nucleotide match to both a V gene segment and a J gene segment. Rearrangements were called productive when the CDR3 lacked stop codons and stayed in frame with V and J; all others were non-productive. CDR3 was defined by IMGT convention, running from the second conserved V-encoded cysteine to the conserved J-encoded phenylalanine. Sequences without an unambiguous match to a single V gene segment were excluded from the earlier analysis of 587 of the donors. An earlier analysis of 587 of the donors classified V segments as functional when productive rearrangements were above 56.7% and as segregating when the standard deviation between donors was above 5%. A statistical classification framework was built to diagnose cytomegalovirus status from the catalog of TCR beta chain sequences. In a later analysis, TCR nucleotide sequences were compared against IMGT/GENE-DB human TR gene sequences so that V and J genes could be assigned. A later analysis assigned CDR3 sequences and most-parsimonious VDJ recombination scenarios with the TCRdist pipeline. In a later analysis, each TCR beta chain was defined by its CDR3 amino acid sequence together with its V-gene family, and reads without a unique V-gene family were excluded. As a way to deal with suspected cross-contamination and a sequencing artifact, a later analysis dropped nearly 600 nucleotide sequences that were highly shared and had low generation probability. A later analysis calculated a clonal expansion index for each public chain from normalized within-repertoire ranks of inferred template counts. Generation probabilities in a later analysis came from a VDJ recombination model fitted to out-of-frame rearrangements, and those results were checked against IGoR. In a later analysis, TCR-TCR, TCR-HLA and TCR-CMV co-occurrence was scored with hypergeometric tests, and a repertoire-size bias correction was applied to TCR pairs. To estimate false discovery rates, a later analysis permuted the HLA or CMV assignments 20 times. A later analysis grouped co-occurring TCRs with DBSCAN, adding TCRdist sequence similarity when clustering within HLA-allele-positive subsets. Co-occurrence clustering excluded repertoires with fewer than 30,000 or more than 120,000 public chains, plus five with anomalous nucleotide sharing. TCRdb's version of the immuneACCESS table is confined to in-frame rearrangements and falls short of the full clone set. An unresolved V gene accounts for under half of the shortfall where checked; the remainder is of unknown origin. That table is the source of V, J and clone size, and D and trimming were worked out from the DNA. This sample is represented by around 180,000 clones; approximately 86% of them were singletons. The biggest ten clones account for approximately 1.7% of the sample.

Here V drops 6 bases and J drops 3 bases, and the junction holds 9 bases not matched to any gene. The CDR3 runs 16 amino acids, cysteine and phenylalanine included. Only CDR3 DNA is held: 48 bases, read in frame from base 1. According to the germline V gene (reference sequence), CDR1 reads MNHNY and CDR2 reads SVGAGI. Points the paper makes about the study in general: Roughly 17 rarely observed V segments, including chromosome 9 orphons, were excluded from the earlier analysis of about 610 of the donors because counts were too low. According to the authors, the approach could potentially be generalized to other disease states and immunological phenotypes. Some IMGT-functional V segments, including TRBV6-2 and TRBV6-3, could not be distinguished by the 87-base-pair reads and were therefore excluded. A further reported finding was that TCR beta sequences accurately predicted the HLA-A and HLA-B alleles for most subjects in the first cohort. Because HLA typing was missing for some donors at each locus, association tests included only the typed subset. According to a later analysis, parvovirus B19, influenza, CMV and Epstein-Barr virus appeared linked to several top co-occurrence clusters. In a later genetic analysis, fewer N-insertions in productive TCRs were reported among donors in an Asian-associated ancestry cluster than the approximately 710-donor mean. According to a later analysis, TCR association rates differed among HLA loci, with DRB1 alleles showing the most associated TCRs and HLA-C alleles showing the fewest. A later analysis found that HLA-associated TCR beta chains were more clonally expanded and had lower generation probabilities than equally common non-associated chains. In a later analysis, most CMV-associated TCR beta chains were found to appear HLA-restricted, with HLA associations seemingly driven largely by CMV exposure. V-gene and J-gene trimming of TCR beta chains was associated with a missense DCLRE1C variant in a later genetic analysis, and the association was replicated in an independent cohort. The presence/absence analyses assumed that sequencing depth was roughly uniform across donors, and that assumption may not be true. Most TCR sequences were seen in very few donors, while some public TCRs were found in many individuals. An earlier analysis of around 500 of the donors showed that most TCR beta V segments appeared in productive rearrangements either about 87% or about 30% of the time, which broadly matched IMGT annotations. When HLA alleles, especially DR and DQ, strongly co-occurred, attributing TCR associations to individual alleles was difficult. In this cohort, only TCR beta chains were sequenced, and detectable features were limited by the absence of alpha or paired-chain data. The classifier was reported to diagnose cytomegalovirus status with high specificity and sensitivity in both the original cohort and the validation cohort. Three of the identified cytomegalovirus-associated TCR beta chains were confirmed in vitro to be specific for cytomegalovirus antigens. Linkage disequilibrium might explain the correlated functional status among segregating V segments, but an unknown experimental factor could not be ruled out. Specific HLA alleles were associated with some 15,000 TCR beta sequences at a false discovery rate of 0.05 in a later analysis. A group of highly shared sequence variants was considered likely to be a technical artifact of the sequencing pipeline. Immune exposure information for the cohort was limited to CMV serostatus. The study gave a list of over 150 TCR beta chains associated with cytomegalovirus.

The cohort was made up of around 720 healthy bone marrow donors. At the time of sampling, every cohort member was nominally healthy, though immune exposures that went unrecorded were likely present. The donor tested CMV seronegative, placing the donor among the roughly 400 seronegative members of the cohort. Each donor provided a peripheral blood sample, and peripheral blood mononuclear cells were used for TCR beta sequencing. The Qiagen DNeasy Blood Extraction Kit was used to extract genomic DNA from the blood cell samples. This receptor chain uses TRBV6-6 and TRBJ2-3, and 10 junction bases match TRBD1. This receptor was obtained from a woman between 18 and 29 years old in good health and CMV-seronegative. Material: PBMCs. The CDR3 protein: CASSHRDRGRTDTQYF. The sequenced DNA is TGTGCCAGCAGCCACCGGGACAGGGGAAGGACAGATACGCAGTATTTT.